These 26 T cell receptor beta chains share one sample of origin, sequenced in a study of T cell responses to AZD1222 COVID-19 vaccine. The assay was immunoSEQ multiplex PCR, and TCRdb's table has in-frame clones only and misses some. The table records about 150,000 clones, about nine tenths of them present only once. The sample consisted of peripheral blood, taken on day 0 of MenACWY control vaccination. All receptors come from an adult in good health.

J is TRBJ1-6 and V is TRBV9; D is undetermined. This CDR3 is built from 15 residues. Germline V gives CDR1 SGDLS, CDR2 YYNGEE. V dropped 0 bases and J dropped 6 bases, with 10 bases sitting between them. The CDR3 bases are TGTGCCAGCAGCGTAGCTCTAGGGATTAATTCACCCCTCCACTTT. Its translation: CASSVALGINSPLHF.

J is TRBJ1-5 and V is TRBV28, with D perhaps TRBD1 (6 bases). CDR3 length: 15 amino acids. Germline V gene data show CDR1 as MDHEN and CDR2 as SYDVKM. Between the trimmed V and J ends, which lost 7 bases and 0 bases, there was a span of 13 bases. The CDR3 DNA is TGTGCCAGCACCCTAGGGGGGCATAGCAATCAGCCCCAGCATTTT. This codes for CASTLGGHSNQPQHF.

The chain has TRBV18 and TRBJ1-2, with D uncertain. The CDR3 contains 15 residues. Germline-derived CDR1 and CDR2 are KGHSH and LQKENI. V was trimmed by 2 bases and J by 8 bases, leaving 18 bases between them. The CDR3 sequence: CASSPDSRHKAGYTF. Written as DNA, the CDR3 is TGTGCCAGCTCACCAGATTCGCGGCATAAGGCGGGCTACACCTTC.

The chain carries TRBV30 and TRBJ1-4; D is unclear. V was shortened by 0 bases and J by 6 bases, with 11 bases between the two germline ends. Germline CDR1 reads GTSNPN; CDR2 reads SVGIG (reference sequence). The length of the CDR3 is 14 residues. The CDR3 protein is CAWSVGGLDEKLFF. The CDR3 region has the DNA TGTGCCTGGAGTGTAGGAGGGCTCGATGAAAAACTGTTTTTT.

The rearrangement links TRBV3-1 (or the pseudogene TRBV3-2) to TRBJ2-2; TRBD1 aligns across 11 bases. The CDR3 totals 17 residues. Germline assignment: CDR1 LGHDT and CDR2 YNNKEL (reference sequence). The V gene end was trimmed by 1 base and the J gene end by 5 bases; junction bases not matched to a gene: 6. CDR3 protein: CASSQVAGTGGTGELFF. CDR3 coding DNA: TGTGCCAGCAGCCAAGTCGCAGGGACAGGGGGTACCGGGGAGCTGTTTTTT.

This clone showed up just a few times. The chain is built from TRBV7-9 and TRBJ2-3; D gene unclear. Germline-derived CDR1 and CDR2 are SEHNR and FQNEAQ (reference sequence). Trimming shortened V by 1 base and J by 2 bases, and 7 bases separated the two germline ends. The CDR3 spans 14 residues. As DNA, the CDR3 is TGTGCCAGCAGCTTAGGTGTCTACACAGATACGCAGTATTTT. Amino acid sequence: CASSLGVYTDTQYF.

The chain links TRBV5-1 to TRBJ2-1; 9 positions match TRBD2. Looked up from germline, CDR1 is SGHRS and CDR2 is YFSETQ. The CDR3 consists of 15 residues. J lost 4 bases, V lost 0 bases, and 2 bases had no gene match. The CDR3 loop is CASSLETSGYNEQFF. In DNA form, the CDR3 reads TGCGCCAGCAGCTTGGAGACTAGCGGTTACAATGAGCAGTTCTTC.

The chain employs TRBV5-4 and TRBJ1-1; D unclear. The CDR3 totals 14 residues. Trimming took off 0 bases at V and 1 base at J, with 7 bases between the two ends. The germline V gene encodes CDR1 SGHNT and CDR2 YYREEE (reference sequence). CDR3 protein: CASSLDSRNTEAFF. CDR3 DNA: TGTGCCAGCAGCTTGGATTCGAGGAACACTGAAGCTTTCTTT. The full variable domain, with the rest looked up from reference TRBV5-4 and TRBJ1-1, is ETGVTQSPTHLIKTRGQQVTLRCSSQSGHNTVSWYQQALGQGPQFIFQYYREEENGRGNFPPRFSGLQFPNYSSELNVNALELDDSALYLCASSLDSRNTEAFFGQGTRLTVV.

The chain joins TRBV6-5 to TRBJ1-2, with D hard to call. V was trimmed by 10 bases and J by 4 bases, leaving 7 bases between them. The CDR3 extends over 10 amino acids. Germline V lookup: CDR1 MNHEY, CDR2 SVGAGI. The chain's CDR3 is CATRLYGYTF. CDR3 in DNA: TGTGCCACCCGGCTCTATGGCTACACCTTC.

This clone was seen only a few times. This rearrangement joins TRBV6-2 or TRBV6-3 to TRBJ1-2, with D possibly being TRBD1 (5 bases). The germline gives CDR1 MNHEY, CDR2 SVGEGT. The V and J ends lost 0 bases and 3 bases respectively, with 14 bases between them. The CDR3 consists of 16 residues. CDR3 nucleotide sequence: TGTGCCAGCAGTTACTCGAGGGACTGGGGATACTATGGCTACACCTTC. Translated: CASSYSRDWGYYGYTF.

The rearrangement links TRBV28 to TRBJ2-7; 7 bases map to TRBD2. The junction had 11 bases not matched to a gene; V was cut back by 9 bases and J by 3 bases. CDR3 size: 14 residues. Germline V lookup: CDR1 MDHEN, CDR2 SYDVKM. CDR3 in DNA: TGTGCCAGTCGGGGCACGCTAGCGGTCTACGAGCAGTACTTC. Its translation: CASRGTLAVYEQYF.

The CDR3 loop reads CASRNRTGSDGYTF. For the CDR3, the DNA is TGTGCCAGCAGAAATAGGACAGGGTCAGATGGCTACACCTTC. The chain recombines TRBV6-4 with TRBJ1-2, with 8 bases aligning to TRBD1. With 6 bases clipped from V and 6 bases from J, the junction kept 9 bases outside the gene matches. The V gene's germline CDR1 is MRHNA and CDR2 SNTAGT. The CDR3 has 14 amino acids.

This clone was counted once. The J gene is TRBJ1-5, the V gene TRBV6-5; D may be TRBD1 (5 bases). The CDR3 contains 14 residues. V dropped 6 bases and J dropped 4 bases, with 13 bases sitting between them. From germline, CDR1 is MNHEY and CDR2 SVGAGI. This CDR3 is CASRPRVSNQPQHF. CDR3 bases: TGTGCCAGCAGACCCAGGGTCTCGAATCAGCCCCAGCATTTT.

The chain links TRBV10-1 to TRBJ2-5; D is unresolved. The CDR3 contains 13 residues. CDR1 is WNHNN, CDR2 SYGVQD, per germline (reference sequence). V lost 2 bases, J lost 2 bases, and 6 bases lay in between. The CDR3 region has the DNA TGCGCCAGCAGTGAGGGGTGGCAAGAGACCCAGTACTTC. Protein: CASSEGWQETQYF.

This clone came up a few times. The rearrangement uses TRBV19 and TRBJ1-2; no definite D call. V was pared by 5 bases and J by 8 bases, with 12 bases between. CDR3 length: 12 residues. Germline CDR1 and CDR2: LNHDA and SQIVND (reference sequence). The CDR3 DNA follows: TGTGCCAGTAGTGTGCCGCGTGGGGGCTACACCTTC. This encodes CASSVPRGGYTF. The variable domain in full, completed from reference TRBV19 and TRBJ1-2, reads DGGITQSPKYLFRKEGQNVTLSCEQNLNHDAMYWYRQDPGQGLRLIYYSQIVNDFQKGDIAEGYSVSREKKESFPLTVTSAQKNPTAFYLCASSVPRGGYTFGSGTRLTVV.

The chain uses TRBV10-3 and TRBJ1-2; 7 bases agree with TRBD1. The CDR3 covers 15 residues. Germline V lookup: CDR1 ENHRY, CDR2 SYGVKD. The V and J ends lost 6 bases and 8 bases, in that order; junction bases with no gene match: 15. CDR3 coding DNA: TGTGCCATCAGGGACGGAGCGGACAGGAGCTACGGCTACACCTTC. Translated, it gives CAIRDGADRSYGYTF.

V is TRBV18 and J is TRBJ2-1, with a possible D match to TRBD1 (6 bases). The CDR3 loop spans 15 amino acids. V was clipped by 1 base and J by 10 bases, with 17 bases between them. Germline V CDR1 and CDR2: KGHSH, LQKENI. CDR3 sequence (DNA): TGTGCCAGCTCACCACGACAGGACTCCGTCCTGGAGCAGTTCTTC. Amino acid sequence: CASSPRQDSVLEQFF.

This sequence joins TRBV6-1 and TRBJ1-5; 8 positions match TRBD1. Germline CDR1 is MNHNS and CDR2 is SASEGT. Trimming cost V 4 bases and J 4 bases; bases outside gene matches: 9. CDR3 length: 16 amino acids. For the CDR3, the DNA is TGTGCCAGCAGTGGACGCAGGGGGCGTAGAAATCAGCCCCAGCATTTT. Translating gives CASSGRRGRRNQPQHF.

The V and J genes are TRBV6-2 or TRBV6-3 and TRBJ2-2, with TRBD1 matching over 8 bases. This CDR3 spans 15 amino acids. V was pared by 5 bases and J by 6 bases, with 8 bases of the junction left unmatched. The V gene's germline CDR1 is MNHEY and CDR2 SVGEGT. The CDR3 region is CASSDRDRRPGELFF. CDR3 bases: TGTGCCAGCAGTGACCGGGACAGGCGGCCCGGGGAGCTGTTTTTT.

The chain is built from TRBV7-6 and TRBJ1-2; D remains ambiguous. The germline V and J ends were trimmed by 4 bases and 7 bases, with 13 bases remaining between them. Germline lookup yields CDR1 SGHVS and CDR2 FNYEAQ. The length of the CDR3 is 13 residues. The CDR3 spells CASSSRPGSGYTF. CDR3 DNA: TGTGCCAGCAGCTCACGGCCGGGTAGTGGCTACACCTTC.

The chain recombines TRBV5-1 with TRBJ2-1; 10 bases line up with TRBD2. The CDR3 contains 14 residues. Germline V lookup: CDR1 SGHRS, CDR2 YFSETQ. V lost 4 bases and J lost 8; bases outside the gene matches: 6. CDR3 in amino acids: CASSATAGGHEQFF. As DNA, the CDR3 is TGCGCCAGCAGCGCCACAGCGGGGGGGCATGAGCAGTTCTTC.

V gene TRBV2 combines with J gene TRBJ2-2; D is unresolved. The CDR3 consists of 15 residues. In germline, CDR1 is SNHLY, CDR2 FYNNEI. V lost 4 bases and J 0 bases, leaving 9 bases between the germline ends. CDR3 protein: CASSVEQSNTGELFF. CDR3 sequence (DNA): TGTGCCAGCAGTGTCGAGCAGTCGAACACCGGGGAGCTGTTTTTT.

The chain links TRBV18 to TRBJ2-3; D is perhaps TRBD1 or TRBD2 (5 bases each). This CDR3 contains 14 residues. Germline V gives CDR1 KGHSH, CDR2 LQKENI. V was shortened by 3 bases and J by 6 bases, with 13 bases between the two germline ends. The CDR3 bases are TGTGCCAGCTCACCGGGGACCGGAGGTGATACGCAGTATTTT. Protein sequence: CASSPGTGGDTQYF.

The chain recombines TRBV3-1 (or the pseudogene TRBV3-2) with TRBJ2-1; 14 nucleotides agree with TRBD2. Germline CDR1 and CDR2: LGHDT and YNNKEL (reference sequence). V lost 4 bases and J lost 8; bases outside the gene matches: 13. This CDR3 has 18 amino acids. The CDR3 reads CASSREFRLAGGRDEQFF. CDR3 sequence (DNA): TGTGCCAGCAGCCGAGAATTTCGACTAGCGGGAGGGAGGGATGAGCAGTTCTTC.

This clone has more than one count but fewer than ten. The V and J genes are TRBV10-2 and TRBJ2-1; D is perhaps TRBD2 (6 bases). The CDR3 has 14 amino acids. V shed 4 bases and J shed 2 bases, with 9 bases lying between them. Germline CDR1 and CDR2: WSHSY and SAAADI. The CDR3 nucleotides are TGCGCCAGCAGTGGGGGAGGTACCTACAATGAGCAGTTCTTC. Its translation: CASSGGGTYNEQFF.

The V gene is TRBV5-5, the J gene TRBJ1-2; D is perhaps TRBD1 (5 bases). CDR3 length: 14 amino acids. The V gene lost 2 bases and the J gene lost 4 bases, with 12 bases spanning the gap. The germline CDR1 and CDR2 sequences are SGHKS and YYEKEE (reference sequence). The CDR3 sequence: CASSFPGVGYGYTF. DNA for the CDR3: TGTGCCAGCAGCTTCCCGGGGGTCGGCTATGGCTACACCTTC.